The 11 T cell receptor beta chains below were found in one sample sequenced in a study of blood T cells in healthy people across ages. A J-beta primer mix and a sample-barcoded 5' primer were used in a second PCR of roughly 6 to 11 cycles. In TCRdb, the 5' RACE reads were re-called with MiXCR into one record per CDR3 protein. This table has 650,000 to 1,000,000 distinct CDR3 sequences, about 42% appearing once. The sequenced material came from blood. Every receptor here comes from a man older than 75 in good health.

Worth noting for this clonotype: A single base separates this from a much larger clone, so it may be a read error. The genes are TRBV12-3 or TRBV12-4 and TRBJ2-7; 12 bases are shared with TRBD2. The CDR3 runs 15 residues. The CDR3 DNA follows: TGTGTCAGCAGTTTCTCGGGGACTAGCGGGTACGAGCAGTACTTC. Protein sequence: CVSSFSGTSGYEQYF.

This CDR3 is CASSQNSGTEQYF. CDR3 sequence (DNA): TGTGCCAGCAGCCAAAACTCGGGGACCGAGCAGTACTTC. This chain links TRBV4-2 with TRBJ2-7; perhaps D is TRBD1 or TRBD2 (5 bases each). The CDR3 loop spans 13 amino acids. V shed 2 bases and J shed 6 bases, with 11 bases lying between them. Germline V gives CDR1 LGHNA, CDR2 YNFKEQ.

This clonotype came up a few times. V is TRBV7-3 and J is TRBJ2-3, with TRBD1 matching 10 bases. The CDR3 contains 19 residues. The J segment lost 1 base and the V segment lost 4 bases, leaving 14 bases of the junction unmatched. Germline lookup yields CDR1 SGHTA and CDR2 FQGTGA. Written as DNA, the CDR3 is TGTGCCAGCAGCTCCTCAGGGGGACAGGGGCCCTGGGGCACAGATACGCAGTATTTT. This codes for CASSSSGGQGPWGTDTQYF.

Concerning this clonotype itself: The junction and the germline gene differ at one end; a read error may be behind it. V usage is TRBV7-9 and J usage is TRBJ2-2, with a possible D match to TRBD1 (6 bases). Germline assignment: CDR1 SEHNR and CDR2 FQNEAQ (reference sequence). This CDR3 comprises 15 residues. The CDR3 protein is CAGSGPQGWTGELFF. The CDR3 DNA is TGTGCCGGCAGCGGACCACAGGGATGGACCGGGGAGCTGTTTTTT.

The chain combines TRBV20-1 with TRBJ2-7, with 8 nucleotides matching TRBD2. The CDR3 loop spans 13 amino acids. The J segment lost 3 bases and the V segment lost 6 bases, leaving 7 bases of the junction unmatched. Germline assignment: CDR1 DFQATT and CDR2 SNEGSKA (reference sequence). The CDR3, as DNA: TGCAGTGCCCTTAGCGGGACTATCTACGAGCAGTACTTC. As protein: CSALSGTIYEQYF.

This rearrangement joins TRBV5-1 to TRBJ2-2, with D perhaps matching TRBD2 (5 bases). Trimming pared 2 bases from V and 2 bases from J, leaving 16 bases between. CDR1 and CDR2 from the germline V gene are SGHRS and YFSETQ. The CDR3 covers 17 residues. This CDR3 is CASSLADPRSNTGELFF. As DNA, the CDR3 is TGCGCCAGCAGCTTAGCGGATCCTAGAAGTAACACCGGGGAGCTGTTTTTT.

The chain recombines TRBV21-1 with TRBJ2-5; TRBD1 is the table's D call and was not checked against the DNA. TRBV21-1 is recorded as a pseudogene. The CDR3 is 15 amino acids. In DNA, the CDR3 is TGTGCCAGCAGCTTCCGGGACAGGCTTCAAGAGACCCAGTACTTC. Encoded protein: CASSFRDRLQETQYF.

The rearrangement links TRBV29-1 to TRBJ1-1, with TRBD1 matching 9 bases. J was trimmed by 5 bases and V by 2 bases; bases with no gene match: 3. Germline values: CDR1 SQVTM, CDR2 ANQGSEA. The CDR3 has 13 amino acids. DNA of the CDR3: TGCAGCGTTGAAAAGGACAGGGGAACTGAAGCTTTCTTT. Translated: CSVEKDRGTEAFF.

The chain has TRBV4-2 and TRBJ2-4; D may be TRBD1 (6 bases). Judging by the DNA end, TRBJ2-7 fits better; the J call may be wrong. Germline V CDR1 and CDR2: LGHNA, YNFKEQ. The CDR3 length is 16 residues. The CDR3 DNA sequence: TGTGCCAGCAGCCAAGGAGGACAGTTAAACCCCTACGAGCAGTACTTC. This gives the protein CASSQGGQLNPYEQYF.

The chain is built from TRBV3-1 and TRBJ1-2; maybe TRBD1 (5 bases). Germline values: CDR1 LGHDT, CDR2 YNNKEL (reference sequence). V was cut by 1 base and J by 5 bases, with 14 bases left in between. The CDR3 is 15 amino acids. The CDR3: CASSQGIRTPYGYTF. The CDR3 bases are TGTGCCAGCAGCCAAGGAATCCGGACACCTTATGGCTACACCTTC. Looking up the rest from reference TRBV3-1 and TRBJ1-2 gives the full variable domain: DTAVSQTPKYLVTQMGNDKSIKCEQNLGHDTMYWYKQDSKKFLKIMFSYNNKELIINETVPNRFSPKSPDKAHLNLHINSLELGDSAVYFCASSQGIRTPYGYTFGSGTRLTVV.

The V call is TRBV7-2, the J call TRBJ2-7, with TRBD1 matching over 8 bases. Trimming removed 5 bases from V and 0 bases from J; junction bases left unmatched: 6. CDR3 size: 15 residues. Germline-derived CDR1 and CDR2 are SGHTA and FQGNSA. CDR3 sequence (DNA): TGTGCCAGCAGCGTGCGACAGGGGAGCTCCTACGAGCAGTACTTC. This codes for CASSVRQGSSYEQYF.